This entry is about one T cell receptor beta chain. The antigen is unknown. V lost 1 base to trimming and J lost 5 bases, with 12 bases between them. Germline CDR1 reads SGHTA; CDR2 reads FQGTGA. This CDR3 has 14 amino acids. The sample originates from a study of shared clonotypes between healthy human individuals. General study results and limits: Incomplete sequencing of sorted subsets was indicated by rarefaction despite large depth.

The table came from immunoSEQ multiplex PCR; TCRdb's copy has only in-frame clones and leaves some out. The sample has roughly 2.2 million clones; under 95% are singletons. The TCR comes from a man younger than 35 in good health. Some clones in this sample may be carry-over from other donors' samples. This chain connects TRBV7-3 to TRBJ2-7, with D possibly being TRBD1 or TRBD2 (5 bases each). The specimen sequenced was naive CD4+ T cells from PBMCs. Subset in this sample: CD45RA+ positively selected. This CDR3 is CASSLRPRGDEQYF. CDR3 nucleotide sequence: TGTGCCAGCAGCTTAAGGCCCCGGGGCGACGAGCAGTACTTC.